What follows are 18 T cell receptor beta chains derived from one specimen sequenced in a study of human T cells and chemical hapten exposure. Time point here: patch test 2, 6 weeks after DPC sensitization. Treatment in this sample: therapeutic diphenylcyclopropenone sensitization with weekly scalp DPC. Each CDR3 protein is one row after TCRdb ran MiXCR on the RACE reads. The sample includes 110,000 or so distinct CDR3 sequences, 9.2% of them seen just once. Material: whole blood, obtained in connection with sensitization to the hapten diphenylcyclopropenone (DPC). The receptors originated from a woman aged 40 to 50 with alopecia areata. Some clones in this sample may be carry-over from other donors' samples.

This clonotype was picked up many times. The rearrangement joins TRBV5-8 to TRBJ1-5; D is ambiguous. Germline V CDR1 and CDR2: SGHTS, YDEGEE. Trimming left V 1 base short and J 7 bases short, with 18 bases between. The CDR3 contains 16 residues. The CDR3 protein is CASSLRGREVGQPQHF. CDR3 bases: TGTGCCAGCAGCTTGCGTGGAAGGGAGGTAGGGCAGCCCCAGCATTTT.

This clonotype was found a few times. The J gene is TRBJ2-4, the V gene TRBV6-5, with a possible D match to TRBD1 (6 bases). The CDR3 sequence is 15 residues long. CDR1 is MNHEY, CDR2 SVGAGI, per germline. The germline V and J ends were trimmed by 1 base and 10 bases, with 17 bases remaining between them. The CDR3 loop is CASSYFATGGGIQYF. The CDR3, as DNA: TGTGCCAGCAGTTACTTCGCGACAGGCGGTGGTATTCAGTACTTC.

The chain employs TRBV4-3 and TRBJ1-2; D is ambiguous. This CDR3 comprises 15 residues. The germline V gene encodes CDR1 LGHNA and CDR2 YSLEER. Trimming stripped 1 base from V and 4 bases from J, with 13 bases between. For the CDR3, the DNA is TGCGCCAGCAGCCAAGCTTACGGGCAGGCCTATGGCTACACCTTC. It codes for CASSQAYGQAYGYTF.

This clonotype was seen more than once but under ten times. V usage is TRBV29-1 and J usage is TRBJ1-6; 8 bases map to TRBD1. With 5 bases clipped from V and 8 bases from J, the junction kept 5 bases outside the gene matches. Germline CDR1 and CDR2: SQVTM and ANQGSEA. This CDR3 contains 13 residues. The CDR3 here is CSVQGQADSPLHF. Here the CDR3 DNA reads TGCAGCGTTCAGGGACAGGCGGATTCACCCCTCCACTTT.

This clonotype has only a few counts. The rearrangement joins TRBV29-1 to TRBJ2-1, with 8 bases fitting TRBD1. With V trimmed by 8 bases and J by 7 bases, 10 bases remained unmatched. Germline CDR1 and CDR2: SQVTM and ANQGSEA. This CDR3 region has 13 residues. This CDR3 reads CSSEGGQENEQFF. The CDR3 DNA reads as TGCAGCTCCGAGGGGGGACAGGAAAATGAGCAGTTCTTC.

This clonotype occurred many times. V is TRBV18 and J is TRBJ1-1; tentatively, D is TRBD1 (6 bases). This CDR3 has 16 amino acids. Trimming shortened V by 5 bases and J by 5 bases, and 21 bases separated the two germline ends. In germline, CDR1 is KGHSH, CDR2 LQKENI. As DNA, the CDR3 is TGTGCCAGCTCATCCACAGGGCGGGAGTCGAAAACTGAAGCTTTCTTT. Translating it yields CASSSTGRESKTEAFF.

This clonotype was counted at least ten times. The CDR3 loop is CASSADRGLVATNEKLFF. CDR3 coding DNA: TGTGCCAGCAGCGCGGACAGGGGGCTAGTTGCAACTAATGAAAAACTGTTTTTT. V gene TRBV6-1 combines with J gene TRBJ1-4; TRBD1 agrees at 11 bases. CDR1 is MNHNS, CDR2 SASEGT, per germline. This CDR3 is 18 amino acids long. V lost 6 bases, J lost 0 bases, and 9 bases stayed unmatched.

With respect to this clonotype: The CDR3 ends on some other residue instead of the conserved phenylalanine or tryptophan, so this is likely a read error. The rearrangement links TRBV14 to TRBJ2-7; weak D call: TRBD2 (5 bases). Germline values: CDR1 SGHDN, CDR2 FVKESK. The V end was cut by 1 base, the J end by 4 bases, with 8 bases between. This CDR3 is built from 13 residues. The CDR3 nucleotides are TGTGCCAGCAGCCAAGTTCCGGGGTACGAGCAGTACTCC. Protein sequence: CASSQVPGYEQYS.

This chain connects TRBV4-3 to TRBJ2-1; 8 bases map to TRBD2. V lost 0 bases, J lost 5 bases, and 9 bases stayed unmatched. The CDR3 extends over 17 amino acids. Germline CDR1 is LGHNA and CDR2 is YSLEER. The CDR3 reads CASSQDPQRGNNNEQFF. The CDR3 coding sequence is TGCGCCAGCAGCCAAGATCCCCAGCGGGGGAATAACAATGAGCAGTTCTTC.

This clonotype was counted only a few times. The chain joins TRBV29-1 to TRBJ2-7, with 8 positions matching TRBD1. CDR1 SQVTM and CDR2 ANQGSEA come from the germline V gene. The length of the CDR3 is 13 residues. J lost 1 base, V lost 7 bases, and 6 bases had no gene match. CDR3 nucleotides: TGCAGCGCGGGACAGGCAAGATCCTACGAGCAGTACTTC. This codes for CSAGQARSYEQYF.

Many counts were recorded for this clonotype. V is TRBV11-2 and J is TRBJ2-2; a weak D match, TRBD1 (5 bases). This CDR3 is built from 14 residues. Germline V gene data show CDR1 as SGHAT and CDR2 as FQNNGV. V lost 3 bases and J lost 6, with 11 bases in between. CDR3 in amino acids: CASSFGRAAGELFF. The CDR3 DNA reads as TGTGCCAGCAGCTTCGGCAGGGCGGCCGGGGAGCTGTTTTTT.

The chain recombines TRBV11-3 with TRBJ2-1; D call uncertain. Trimming pared 8 bases from V and 2 bases from J, leaving 10 bases between. Germline V gene sequence: CDR1 SGHNT, CDR2 YENEEA. The CDR3 length is 13 residues. Here the CDR3 reads CASCGAAYNEQFF. CDR3 nucleotides: TGTGCCAGCTGCGGTGCAGCCTACAATGAGCAGTTCTTC.

This clonotype was picked up a small number of times. The chain employs TRBV29-1 and TRBJ2-3; 11 bases are shared with TRBD2. Germline V gene lookup returns CDR1 SQVTM and CDR2 ANQGSEA. The CDR3 extends over 15 amino acids. V lost 0 bases and J lost 3; bases outside the gene matches: 2. CDR3 bases: TGCAGCGTTGAAGAGACTAGCGGGGAAACAGATACGCAGTATTTT. This translates into CSVEETSGETDTQYF.

The CDR3 sequence: CAISTQNQETQYF. The CDR3, as DNA: TGTGCCATCAGTACTCAAAATCAAGAGACCCAGTACTTC. The chain couples TRBV10-3 to TRBJ2-5; D gene ambiguous. V lost 5 bases to trimming and J lost 2 bases, with 9 bases between them. The CDR3 is made up of 13 amino acids. Germline V gene sequence: CDR1 ENHRY, CDR2 SYGVKD.

This clonotype was recorded at least ten times. This chain uses TRBV18 with TRBJ1-1, with D perhaps TRBD1 (6 bases). CDR1 KGHSH and CDR2 LQKENI come from the germline V gene. V lost 2 bases to trimming and J lost 1 base, with 11 bases between them. The CDR3 runs to 15 residues. As DNA, the CDR3 is TGTGCCAGCTCACCAGGGGGGCTCGAGAACACTGAAGCTTTCTTT. Its protein is CASSPGGLENTEAFF.

The table lists this clonotype with a few counts. The chain is built from TRBV6-5 and TRBJ1-2, with D perhaps TRBD1 (6 bases). V was cut by 6 bases and J by 2 bases, with 13 bases left in between. The CDR3 spans 14 residues. CDR1 is MNHEY and CDR2 is SVGAGI in the germline V gene. The CDR3 DNA follows: TGTGCCAGCAGCCGAGTTGGGACAAACTATGGCTACACCTTC. Encoded protein: CASSRVGTNYGYTF.

This clonotype showed up just a few times. V usage is TRBV29-1 and J usage is TRBJ2-1, with TRBD2 matching 15 bases. From germline, CDR1 is SQVTM and CDR2 ANQGSEA. The CDR3 extends over 18 amino acids. Germline trimming cut 6 bases from V and 1 base from J; bases unmatched to any gene: 10. CDR3 coding DNA: TGCAGCGTGCGAGGACTAGCGGGGGGGCTGGTGTCCTACAATGAGCAGTTCTTC. Protein product: CSVRGLAGGLVSYNEQFF.

This clonotype was recorded at least ten times. The rearrangement links TRBV7-2 to TRBJ2-7, with D possibly TRBD1 on 5 matching bases. CDR1 is SGHTA, CDR2 FQGNSA, per germline. This CDR3 comprises 15 residues. The V end lost 6 bases, the J end lost 0 bases, and 15 bases lay between the germline ends. CDR3 nucleotide sequence: TGTGCCAGCAGACTTCGAAGGGGCAACTCCTACGAGCAGTACTTC. This encodes CASRLRRGNSYEQYF.